Shown below are 20 T cell receptor beta chains from a single sample sequenced in a study of regulatory T cells in long-lasting Graves disease. Through Arm-PCR of CDR3 regions and iRepertoire HTBI primers, TCR beta libraries were built. TCRdb reprocessed the multiplex PCR reads with MiXCR, giving one entry per CDR3 protein. The top ten clones hold 22% of a sample with roughly 380,000 distinct CDR3 sequences, 15% of them seen once. Time point indicated: newly diagnosed GD, antithyroid drugs for less than 3 months. The authors made the TCR library using RNA they extracted from PBMCs. The specimen comprised peripheral blood mononuclear cells (PBMCs), sampled at new diagnosis, from a patient treated with antithyroid drugs. The receptors stem from a female donor with Graves disease.

This clonotype occurred a few times. This sequence joins TRBV5-1 and TRBJ1-6; D is undetermined. The CDR3 extends over 18 amino acids. Trimming removed 0 bases from V and 0 bases from J, with 13 bases in between. Germline CDR1 SGHRS, CDR2 YFSETQ. The CDR3 loop reads CASSLEGYETSYNSPLHF. The CDR3 DNA reads TGCGCCAGCAGCTTGGAAGGTTACGAGACCTCCTATAATTCACCCCTCCACTTT.

The chain employs TRBV7-2 and TRBJ1-6, with D maybe TRBD1 (6 bases). Deletions cut 6 bases from V and 7 bases from J, with 16 bases between. The CDR3 spans 15 residues. Germline assignment: CDR1 SGHTA and CDR2 FQGNSA. The CDR3 region is CASSTLGAFNSPLHF. DNA for the CDR3: TGTGCCAGCAGTACCCTGGGGGCATTCAATTCACCCCTCCACTTT.

This clonotype has at least ten counts. The chain carries TRBV2 and TRBJ2-7, with 7 bases identical to TRBD1. CDR1 and CDR2 from the germline V gene are SNHLY and FYNNEI. The CDR3 is made up of 15 amino acids. V shed 6 bases and J 0 bases; nucleotides not matched to a gene: 8. The CDR3 nucleotides read TGTGCCAGCAGGCGCACCGGGACAGCCTCCTACGAGCAGTACTTC. Protein sequence: CASRRTGTASYEQYF.

This chain joins TRBV19 and TRBJ2-1, with 8 positions matching TRBD2. Trimming took 7 bases from V and 0 from J; bases not matched to a gene: 5. The CDR3 runs 15 residues. Germline V gives CDR1 LNHDA, CDR2 SQIVND (reference sequence). CDR3 coding DNA: TGTGCCAGTACTTTCAGCGGGAGCTCCTACAATGAGCAGTTCTTC. The encoded protein is CASTFSGSSYNEQFF. Complete variable domain (other parts from reference TRBV19 and TRBJ2-1): DGGITQSPKYLFRKEGQNVTLSCEQNLNHDAMYWYRQDPGQGLRLIYYSQIVNDFQKGDIAEGYSVSREKKESFPLTVTSAQKNPTAFYLCASTFSGSSYNEQFFGPGTRLTVL.

This clonotype was detected a few times. The chain carries TRBV19 and TRBJ1-1; D unresolved. Germline loops: CDR1 LNHDA, CDR2 SQIVND (reference sequence). CDR3 length: 14 residues. V lost 3 bases and J lost 0, with 8 bases in between. CDR3 amino acids: CASSIAGLNTEAFF. The CDR3 DNA reads as TGTGCCAGTAGTATCGCAGGCTTGAACACTGAAGCTTTCTTT.

In this sample, this clonotype turned up many times. The V call is TRBV20-1, the J call TRBJ2-2; D not resolved. The germline V gene encodes CDR1 DFQATT and CDR2 SNEGSKA (reference sequence). The CDR3 has 15 amino acids. V lost 0 bases and J lost 6, with 14 bases in between. The CDR3 DNA follows: TGCAGTGCTAGAGATCCTAAGGGAAGCGCCGGGGAGCTGTTTTTT. Residues: CSARDPKGSAGELFF.

This clonotype has ten or more counts. V usage is TRBV6-2 or TRBV6-3 and J usage is TRBJ2-5; D is unresolved. The V end lost 2 bases, the J end lost 1 base, and 17 bases lay between the germline ends. This CDR3 comprises 17 residues. CDR1 and CDR2 from the germline V gene are MNHEY and SVGEGT. This chain's CDR3 is CASSYRAPGSFQETQYF. CDR3 sequence (DNA): TGTGCCAGCAGTTACCGGGCCCCCGGTTCATTCCAAGAGACCCAGTACTTC.

This chain connects TRBV2 to TRBJ2-2; D possibly uses TRBD1 or TRBD2 (5 bases each). The V and J ends lost 4 bases and 1 base respectively, with 13 bases between them. This CDR3 contains 16 residues. The germline CDR1 and CDR2 sequences are SNHLY and FYNNEI. CDR3 loop: CASSAQGVVNTGELFF. DNA of the CDR3: TGTGCCAGCAGTGCCCAGGGAGTAGTGAACACCGGGGAGCTGTTTTTT.

The V and J genes are TRBV27 and TRBJ1-2; 7 nucleotides line up with TRBD1. V lost 5 bases, J lost 7 bases, and 7 bases stayed unmatched. Germline V gene lookup returns CDR1 MNHEY and CDR2 SMNVEV (reference sequence). The CDR3 sequence is 13 residues long. CDR3 protein: CASSPLDRFGYTF. DNA of the CDR3: TGTGCCAGCAGTCCCCTGGACAGGTTTGGCTACACCTTC.

In this sample, this clonotype turned up many times. This rearrangement joins TRBV2 to TRBJ2-3, with D unclear. V was trimmed by 2 bases and J by 4 bases, leaving 13 bases between them. Germline CDR1 reads SNHLY; CDR2 reads FYNNEI. CDR3 size: 15 residues. CDR3 nucleotides: TGTGCCAGCAGTGAAAGCCCCGTAGGCTCAGATACGCAGTATTTT. Translated, it gives CASSESPVGSDTQYF.

Many counts were recorded for this clonotype. This chain connects TRBV5-5 to TRBJ1-1; TRBD1 agrees at 10 bases. Germline loops: CDR1 SGHKS, CDR2 YYEKEE (reference sequence). V shed 3 bases and J 4 bases; nucleotides not matched to a gene: 3. The CDR3 totals 14 residues. The CDR3 coding sequence is TGTGCCAGCAGCTGGACAGGGGGTAGCACTGAAGCTTTCTTT. It encodes CASSWTGGSTEAFF.

This clonotype was picked up many times. The gene calls are TRBV7-8 and TRBJ1-1; a weak D match, TRBD1 (5 bases). Trimming shortened V by 4 bases and J by 1 base, and 10 bases separated the two germline ends. CDR3 length: 14 amino acids. The germline CDR1 and CDR2 sequences are SGHVS and FQNEAQ. The CDR3, as DNA: TGTGCCAGCAGCTCAGGACACTCGAACACTGAAGCTTTCTTT. This codes for CASSSGHSNTEAFF.

This clonotype was detected only a few times. The V gene is TRBV29-1, the J gene TRBJ2-3; 12 positions match TRBD2. The length of the CDR3 is 18 residues. The V and J ends lost 1 base and 0 bases, in that order; junction bases with no gene match: 8. Germline assignment: CDR1 SQVTM and CDR2 ANQGSEA. In nucleotides, the CDR3 is TGCAGCGTTGAAGGGATTGCTAGCGGGAGGGCCAGCACAGATACGCAGTATTTT. This translates into CSVEGIASGRASTDTQYF.

This clonotype was seen ten or more times. The chain joins TRBV4-1 to TRBJ1-2; D possibly corresponds to TRBD1 (5 bases). The CDR3 extends over 16 amino acids. Trimming removed 0 bases from V and 6 bases from J, with 17 bases in between. The germline V gene has CDR1 MGHRA and CDR2 YSYEKL. The CDR3 here is CASSQDHRGPWNGYTF. The CDR3, as DNA: TGCGCCAGCAGCCAAGATCATCGGGGACCATGGAATGGCTACACCTTC.

This clonotype was found many times. V usage is TRBV10-3 and J usage is TRBJ1-2; weak D call: TRBD1 (5 bases). This CDR3 comprises 15 residues. Trimming took 6 bases from V and 4 from J, leaving 18 bases between them. CDR1 is ENHRY, CDR2 SYGVKD, per germline. The DNA for the CDR3 is TGTGCCATCAGCCGAACAGGTGCTAACACCTATGGCTACACCTTC. This codes for CAISRTGANTYGYTF.

The J gene is TRBJ1-4, the V gene TRBV24-1; D gene ambiguous. CDR1 is KGHDR and CDR2 is SFDVKD in the germline V gene. V was trimmed by 7 bases and J by 6 bases, leaving 11 bases between them. The CDR3 covers 13 residues. CDR3 sequence (DNA): TGTGCCACCAGCCCATCTAGTGATGAAAAACTGTTTTTT. It specifies CATSPSSDEKLFF.

This clonotype was seen ten or more times. CDR3 sequence: CASSLAHEQYF. The CDR3 nucleotides read TGTGCCAGCAGTTTAGCCCACGAGCAGTACTTC. The rearrangement uses TRBV12-3 or TRBV12-4 and TRBJ2-7; D unclear. V was clipped by 0 bases and J by 5 bases, with 2 bases between them. This CDR3 region has 11 residues.

This clonotype occurred once. The V and J genes are TRBV28 and TRBJ2-7; 9 bases fit TRBD1. Per germline, CDR1 MDHEN and CDR2 SYDVKM. V dropped 2 bases and J dropped 3; count of bases not matched to a gene: 8. CDR3 length equals 16 residues. The CDR3 sequence: CASSLGGDREIYEQYF. The CDR3 DNA follows: TGTGCCAGCAGTTTAGGTGGGGACAGGGAGATCTACGAGCAGTACTTC.

With respect to this clonotype: One end of the junction is discordant with germline, which a read error may explain. V and J are TRBV19 and TRBJ1-1; D unresolved. The CDR3 has 18 residues. CDR1 and CDR2 from the germline V gene are LNHDA and SQIVND (reference sequence). The CDR3 reads CASTAAVRDLRKNTEVFF. CDR3 bases: TGTGCCAGTACCGCGGCTGTTCGAGACCTTAGGAAGAACACTGAAGTTTTCTTT.

This chain connects TRBV15 to TRBJ1-5; D remains unclear. Germline CDR1 reads LNHNV; CDR2 reads YYDKDF (reference sequence). V was pared by 5 bases and J by 7 bases, with 15 bases between. CDR3 length: 14 residues. The CDR3 DNA is TGTGCCACCAGCGGCGATCCCCGGAGGCAGCCCCAGCATTTT. Its protein is CATSGDPRRQPQHF.